This T cell receptor beta chain was retrieved from a study of blood T cell repertoires in COVID-19. Study details: The United States, Italy and Spain were the sources of the acute and convalescent COVID-19 samples. Sources were T cells, B-cell-depleted T cells, or PBMCs; the material itself was cDNA or gDNA.

As originally analysed: By means of reference gene primer amplification, nucleated cell counts were estimated. The data were produced by immunoSEQ multiplex PCR, yet TCRdb's version contains in-frame clones alone and is incomplete. That table is the source of V, J and clone size, and D and trimming were worked out from the DNA. Found here are around 110,000 clones, 70% to 85% of them singletons; the top ten hold around 4.5%. Per the germline V gene, CDR1 is LNHDA and CDR2 is SQIVND (reference sequence). This CDR3 contains 12 residues. Trimming shortened V by 7 bases and J by 10 bases, and 14 bases separated the two germline ends.

The rearrangement links TRBV19 to TRBJ2-1, with D uncertain. The TCR originated in a woman in her 70s with acute or convalescent COVID-19. The sequencing input was peripheral blood. The chain's CDR3 is CASTSRPGEQFF. CDR3 sequence (DNA): TGTGCCAGTACCTCACGCCCCGGGGAGCAGTTCTTC.